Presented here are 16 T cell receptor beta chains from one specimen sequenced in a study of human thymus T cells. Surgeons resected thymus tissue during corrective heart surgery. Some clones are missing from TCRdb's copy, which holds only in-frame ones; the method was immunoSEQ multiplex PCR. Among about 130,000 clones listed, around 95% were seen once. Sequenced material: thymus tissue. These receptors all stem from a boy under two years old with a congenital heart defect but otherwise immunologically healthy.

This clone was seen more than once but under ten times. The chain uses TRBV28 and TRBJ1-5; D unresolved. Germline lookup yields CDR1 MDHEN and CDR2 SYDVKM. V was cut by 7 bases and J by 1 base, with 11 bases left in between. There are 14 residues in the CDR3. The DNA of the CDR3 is TGTGCCAGCACCCCCCGGGGAAGCAATCAGCCCCAGCATTTT. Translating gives CASTPRGSNQPQHF.

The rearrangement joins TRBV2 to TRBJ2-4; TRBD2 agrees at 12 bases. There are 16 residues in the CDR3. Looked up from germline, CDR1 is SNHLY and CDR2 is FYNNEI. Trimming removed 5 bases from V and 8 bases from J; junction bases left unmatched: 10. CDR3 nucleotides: TGTGCCAGCAGTCGGGCTAGCGGGGGGGCCGGACACATTCAGTACTTC. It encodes CASSRASGGAGHIQYF.

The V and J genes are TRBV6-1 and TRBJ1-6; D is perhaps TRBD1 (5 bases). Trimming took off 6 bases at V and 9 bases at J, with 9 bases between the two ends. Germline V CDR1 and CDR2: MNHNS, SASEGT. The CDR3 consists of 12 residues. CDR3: CASSPGTSPLHF. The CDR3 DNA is TGTGCCAGCAGCCCCGGGACTTCACCCCTCCACTTT.

DNA for the CDR3: TGTGCCAGCAGCTTGGGGGGGGCCTCTAACACTGAAGCTTTCTTT. Amino acids: CASSLGGASNTEAFF. The rearrangement links TRBV5-8 to TRBJ1-1; D perhaps matches TRBD1 (6 bases). Germline CDR1 reads SGHTS; CDR2 reads YDEGEE. Trimming removed 0 bases from V and 2 bases from J, with 11 bases in between. CDR3 length equals 15 residues. Combining the CDR3 with reference TRBV5-8 and TRBJ1-1 gives the whole variable domain EAGVTQSPTHLIKTRGQQATLRCSPISGHTSVYWYQQALGLGLQFLLWYDEGEERNRGNFPPRFSGRQFPNYSSELNVNALELEDSALYLCASSLGGASNTEAFFGQGTRLTVV.

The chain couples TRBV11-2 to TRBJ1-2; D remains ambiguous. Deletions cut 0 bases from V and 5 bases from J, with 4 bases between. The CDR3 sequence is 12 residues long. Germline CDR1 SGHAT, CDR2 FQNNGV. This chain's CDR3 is CASSLDLYGYTF. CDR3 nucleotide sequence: TGTGCCAGCAGCTTAGACCTTTATGGCTACACCTTC.

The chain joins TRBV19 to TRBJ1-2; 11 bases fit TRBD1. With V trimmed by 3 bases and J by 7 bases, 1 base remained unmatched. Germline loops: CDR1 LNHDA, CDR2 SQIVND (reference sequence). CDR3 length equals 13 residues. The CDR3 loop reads CASSMGTGGGYTF. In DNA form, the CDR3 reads TGTGCCAGTAGTATGGGGACAGGGGGTGGCTACACCTTC.

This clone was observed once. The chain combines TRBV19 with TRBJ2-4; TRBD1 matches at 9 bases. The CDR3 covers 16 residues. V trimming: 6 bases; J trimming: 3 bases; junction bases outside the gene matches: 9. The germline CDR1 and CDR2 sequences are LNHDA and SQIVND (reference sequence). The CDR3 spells CASRLWGQGSKNIQYF. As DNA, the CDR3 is TGTGCCAGTAGACTTTGGGGACAGGGCAGCAAAAACATTCAGTACTTC.

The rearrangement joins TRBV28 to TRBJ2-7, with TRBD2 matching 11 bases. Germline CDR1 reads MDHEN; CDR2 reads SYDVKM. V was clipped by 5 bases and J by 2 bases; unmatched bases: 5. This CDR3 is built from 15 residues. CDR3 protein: CASSPGTSGTYEQYF. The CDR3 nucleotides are TGTGCCAGCAGTCCGGGGACTAGCGGTACCTACGAGCAGTACTTC.

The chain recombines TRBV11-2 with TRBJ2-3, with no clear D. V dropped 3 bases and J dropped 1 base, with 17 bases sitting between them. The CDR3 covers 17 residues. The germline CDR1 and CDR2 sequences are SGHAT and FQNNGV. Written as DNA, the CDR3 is TGTGCCAGCAGCTTCGTCTACTTGCGGCCCGGCACAGATACGCAGTATTTT. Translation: CASSFVYLRPGTDTQYF.

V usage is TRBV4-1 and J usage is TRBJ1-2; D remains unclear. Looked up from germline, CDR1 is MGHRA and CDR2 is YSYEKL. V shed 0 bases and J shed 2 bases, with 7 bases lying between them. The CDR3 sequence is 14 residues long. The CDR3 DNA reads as TGCGCCAGCAGCCAAGAATATAGGAACTATGGCTACACCTTC. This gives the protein CASSQEYRNYGYTF.

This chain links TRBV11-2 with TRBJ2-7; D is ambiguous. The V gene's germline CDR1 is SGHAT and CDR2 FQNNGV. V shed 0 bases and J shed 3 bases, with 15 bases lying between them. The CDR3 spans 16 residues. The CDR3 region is CASSLDEPRAGYEQYF. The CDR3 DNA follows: TGTGCCAGCAGCTTAGATGAACCTAGGGCTGGCTACGAGCAGTACTTC.

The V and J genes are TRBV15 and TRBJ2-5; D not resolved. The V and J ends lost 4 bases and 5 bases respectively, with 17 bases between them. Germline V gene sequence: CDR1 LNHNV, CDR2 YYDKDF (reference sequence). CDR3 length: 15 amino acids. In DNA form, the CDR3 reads TGTGCCACCAGCATCCTGTTGGGTATTGGGGAGACCCAGTACTTC. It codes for CATSILLGIGETQYF.

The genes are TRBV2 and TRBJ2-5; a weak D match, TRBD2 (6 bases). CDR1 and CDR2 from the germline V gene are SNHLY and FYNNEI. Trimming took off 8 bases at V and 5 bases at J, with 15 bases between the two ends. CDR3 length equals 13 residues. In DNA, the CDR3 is TGTGCCAGCCAAGGAGGGGCGGTGGAGACCCAGTACTTC. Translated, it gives CASQGGAVETQYF.

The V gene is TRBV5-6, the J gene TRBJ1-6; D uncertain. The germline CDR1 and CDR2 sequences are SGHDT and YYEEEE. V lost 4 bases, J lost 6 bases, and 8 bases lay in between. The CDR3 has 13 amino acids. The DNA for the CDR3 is TGTGCCAGCAGCCGATCCGGTAATTCACCCCTCCACTTT. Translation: CASSRSGNSPLHF.

CDR3 DNA: TGTGCCAGTAGTTTAAGCCTAGCGGGGGGGCAAGAGACCCAGTACTTC. It encodes CASSLSLAGGQETQYF. This chain connects TRBV19 to TRBJ2-5; 12 bases are a match to TRBD2. With 5 bases clipped from V and 2 bases from J, the junction kept 6 bases outside the gene matches. This CDR3 has 16 residues. Germline lookup yields CDR1 LNHDA and CDR2 SQIVND (reference sequence).

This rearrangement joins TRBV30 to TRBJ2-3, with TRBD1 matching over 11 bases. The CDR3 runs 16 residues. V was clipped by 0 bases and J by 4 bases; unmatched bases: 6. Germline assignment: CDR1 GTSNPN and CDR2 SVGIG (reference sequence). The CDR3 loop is CAWSVRQDRGPDTQYF. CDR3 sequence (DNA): TGTGCCTGGAGTGTAAGGCAGGACAGGGGGCCAGATACGCAGTATTTT.